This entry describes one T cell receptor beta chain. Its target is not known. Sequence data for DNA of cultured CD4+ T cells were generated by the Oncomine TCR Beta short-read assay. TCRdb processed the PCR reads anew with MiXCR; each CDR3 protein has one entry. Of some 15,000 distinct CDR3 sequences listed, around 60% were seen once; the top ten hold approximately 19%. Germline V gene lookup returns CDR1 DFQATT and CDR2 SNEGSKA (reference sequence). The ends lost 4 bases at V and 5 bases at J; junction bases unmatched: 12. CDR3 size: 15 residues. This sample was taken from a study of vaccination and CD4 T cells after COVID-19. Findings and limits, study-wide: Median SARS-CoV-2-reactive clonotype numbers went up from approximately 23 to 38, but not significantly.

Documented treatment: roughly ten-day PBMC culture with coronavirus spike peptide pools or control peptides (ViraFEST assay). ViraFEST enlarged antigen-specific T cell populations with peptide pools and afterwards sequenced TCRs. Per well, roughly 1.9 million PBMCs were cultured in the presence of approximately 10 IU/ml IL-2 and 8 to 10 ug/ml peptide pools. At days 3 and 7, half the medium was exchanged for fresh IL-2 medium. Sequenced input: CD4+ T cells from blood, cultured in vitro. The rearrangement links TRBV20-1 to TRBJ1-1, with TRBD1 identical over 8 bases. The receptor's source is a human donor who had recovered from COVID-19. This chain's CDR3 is CSATPLKYRGTEAFF. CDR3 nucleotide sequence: TGCAGTGCTACCCCGTTAAAGTACAGGGGGACTGAAGCTTTCTTT.